These T cell receptor beta chains were read from a single sample in a study of shared clonotypes between healthy human individuals. Clones were read by immunoSEQ multiplex PCR, and TCRdb kept only the in-frame ones, dropping some. The sample lists 300,000 to 400,000 clones, around two thirds occurring once. Specimen: memory CD4+ T cells sorted from blood. The receptors derive from a young man in good health. CDR3s include the opening cysteine and the closing phenylalanine or tryptophan. Each record gives: clone size, J gene, V gene, CDR3 protein. Not all rows give a size; the values are once, few, many and, for expanded clones, a class.

clone_size: .
j_call: TRBJ2-1
v_call: TRBV6-5
cdr3_aa: CASRFTAPNEQFF

clone_size: .
j_call: TRBJ1-1
v_call: TRBV18
cdr3_aa: CASRGGLNTEAFF

clone_size: once
j_call: TRBJ2-2
v_call: TRBV7-6
cdr3_aa: CASSLGGSTGELFF

clone_size: once
j_call: TRBJ1-1
v_call: TRBV5-1
cdr3_aa: CASSTGQQNTEAFF

clone_size: .
j_call: TRBJ1-2
v_call: TRBV25-1
cdr3_aa: CASGTGRDYGYTF

clone_size: .
j_call: TRBJ2-2
v_call: TRBV5-4
cdr3_aa: CASSLETGVSGELFF

clone_size: many
j_call: TRBJ2-5
v_call: TRBV25-1
cdr3_aa: CASSEVLGQKETQYF

clone_size: .
j_call: TRBJ2-7
v_call: TRBV2
cdr3_aa: CASSDGRTSGWSYEQYF

clone_size: few
j_call: TRBJ2-7
v_call: TRBV5-1
cdr3_aa: CASGREVSYEQYF

clone_size: .
j_call: TRBJ2-2
v_call: TRBV6-1
cdr3_aa: CASSGPLGTGELFF

clone_size: .
j_call: TRBJ2-1
v_call: TRBV9
cdr3_aa: CASSVQGARNEQFF

clone_size: .
j_call: TRBJ1-5
v_call: TRBV28
cdr3_aa: CASSYGTQPQHF

clone_size: .
j_call: TRBJ2-3
v_call: TRBV6-4
cdr3_aa: CASSDLAGVDTQYF

clone_size: .
j_call: TRBJ2-1
v_call: TRBV18
cdr3_aa: CASSPTGGRNNEQFF

clone_size: once
j_call: TRBJ2-3
v_call: TRBV7-9
cdr3_aa: CASSPATPSTDTQYF

clone_size: once
j_call: TRBJ2-1
v_call: TRBV27
cdr3_aa: CASSLSLSSGTNEQFF

clone_size: .
j_call: TRBJ2-5
v_call: TRBV6-6
cdr3_aa: CASSYLPGQLVQTQYF

clone_size: .
j_call: TRBJ2-1
v_call: TRBV11-2
cdr3_aa: CASSIGVSGYNEQFF

clone_size: once
j_call: TRBJ2-7
v_call: TRBV18
cdr3_aa: CASSSTIGLAGGGSYEQYF

clone_size: once
j_call: TRBJ2-3
v_call: TRBV5-4
cdr3_aa: CASSSGGGGTDTQYF

clone_size: .
j_call: TRBJ2-2
v_call: TRBV9
cdr3_aa: CASILPRLAGGPRHTGELFF

clone_size: .
j_call: TRBJ2-2
v_call: TRBV27
cdr3_aa: CASSRKDTGELFF

clone_size: .
j_call: TRBJ2-7
v_call: TRBV9
cdr3_aa: CASSFTGTDRDEQYF

clone_size: few
j_call: TRBJ2-7
v_call: TRBV9
cdr3_aa: CASSVAATSAGEQYF

clone_size: .
j_call: TRBJ1-2
v_call: TRBV6-5
cdr3_aa: CASSYSARNYGYTF

clone_size: .
j_call: TRBJ2-2
v_call: TRBV7-6
cdr3_aa: CAAFSSDSRTGELFF

clone_size: .
j_call: TRBJ1-2
v_call: TRBV27
cdr3_aa: CASSAPGQGAGGYTF

clone_size: .
j_call: TRBJ1-1
v_call: TRBV18
cdr3_aa: CASSRGTGGTEAFF

clone_size: once
j_call: TRBJ1-1
v_call: TRBV18
cdr3_aa: CASSPYDRITEAFF

clone_size: .
j_call: TRBJ1-5
v_call: TRBV27
cdr3_aa: CASSGQGAGNQPQHF

clone_size: .
j_call: TRBJ2-1
v_call: TRBV5-1
cdr3_aa: CASSLAGTDYNEQFF

clone_size: many
j_call: TRBJ2-5
v_call: TRBV5-1
cdr3_aa: CASTTGQATETQYF

clone_size: few
j_call: TRBJ2-7
v_call: TRBV6-5
cdr3_aa: CASSDFVGEQYF